This is a list of T cell receptor beta chains from one sample in a study of brain metastases from non-small cell lung cancer. Repertoires were generated with immunoSEQ multiplex PCR, while TCRdb's copy carries only in-frame clones and drops some. The sample lists some 3,100 clones; just under 97% were seen once. Sequencing input: tumor-adjacent normal tissue. Receptors originate from a donor aged 40 or older with non-small cell lung cancer. Both conserved end residues are part of each CDR3. The D gene is left open where the match is weak. Clone sizes are given selectively: once, few, many, or a class where the clone is expanded.

d_gene,j_gene,abundance,v_gene,CDR3nt,CDR3aa
-,TRBJ1-5,-,TRBV19,TGTGCCAGTGTGGGGGGGAATAGCAATCAGCCCCAGCATTTT,CASVGGNSNQPQHF
-,TRBJ2-6,-,TRBV5-6,TGTGCCAGCGTTAGGGGGGCTGGGGCCAACGTCCTGACTTTC,CASVRGAGANVLTF
-,TRBJ1-5,-,TRBV6-5,TGTGCCAGCAGTTACTCGCGGGGCCAGCCCCAGCATTTT,CASSYSRGQPQHF
TRBD2,TRBJ2-1,-,TRBV7-2,TGTGCCAGCAGCTTAGGTCTAGCGGAGTGGAATGAGCAGTTCTTC,CASSLGLAEWNEQFF
-,TRBJ2-7,-,TRBV4-3,TGCGCCAGCAGCCGTGGGACGGAGGGGGCCTACGAGCAGTACTTC,CASSRGTEGAYEQYF
TRBD2,TRBJ2-1,-,TRBV9,TGTGCCAGCAGCCTGGGACTAGGCGGAGTTGAGCAGTTCTTC,CASSLGLGGVEQFF
-,TRBJ2-7,once,TRBV7-3,TGTGCCAGCAGCTCCAGGGGCTACGAGCAGTACTTC,CASSSRGYEQYF
-,TRBJ2-7,-,TRBV5-1,TGCGCCAGCAGCCCCCTAATAGGGGCTCGCGAGCAGTACTTC,CASSPLIGAREQYF
-,TRBJ1-2,-,TRBV7-9,TGTGCCAGCTGGGGGGGACTACCTAACTATGGCTACACCTTC,CASWGGLPNYGYTF
TRBD2,TRBJ2-2,-,TRBV28,TGTGCCAGCAGTGCTCCGACTAGCGGGAGTTATAATGGGGAGCTGTTTTTT,CASSAPTSGSYNGELFF
-,TRBJ1-5,-,TRBV3-1/TRBV3-2,TGTGCCAGCAGCCAAGACCACAGGTTCAATCAGCCCCAGCATTTT,CASSQDHRFNQPQHF
-,TRBJ1-2,-,TRBV29-1,TGCAGCGTTGAACGGGGGAACTATGGCTACACCTTC,CSVERGNYGYTF
-,TRBJ2-2,-,TRBV11-3,TGTGCCAGCAGCTTAGTCCCCGGGGAGCTGTTTTTT,CASSLVPGELFF
-,TRBJ2-7,-,TRBV24-1,TGTGCCACCAGTGATCCCCCGGGCACCCACTACGAGCAGTACTTC,CATSDPPGTHYEQYF
TRBD1,TRBJ2-1,-,TRBV7-2,TGTGCCAGCAGCCCAGACTTTACCGGGACAGGGGATGAGCAGTTCTTC,CASSPDFTGTGDEQFF
-,TRBJ1-3,-,TRBV5-4,TGTGCCAGCAGCCCCGGGGTGGCGAGCTCTGGAAACACCATATATTTT,CASSPGVASSGNTIYF
-,TRBJ2-7,-,TRBV19,TGTGCCAGTAGTATCGGAGGACATTCCTACGAGCAGTACTTC,CASSIGGHSYEQYF
-,TRBJ2-6,-,TRBV6-5,TGTGCCAGCAGTTCCGAGGAGGTTGGGGCCAACGTCCTGACTTTC,CASSSEEVGANVLTF
-,TRBJ2-2,-,TRBV7-6,TGTGCCAGCAGCGCAGGTTTGGTCGGGGAGCTGTTTTTT,CASSAGLVGELFF
-,TRBJ2-6,-,TRBV6-6,-,CASSSGSPWASGSSGANVLTF
-,TRBJ1-5,-,TRBV7-2,TGTGCCAGCAGCTTGACCGAGGGGCAGCCCCAGCATTTT,CASSLTEGQPQHF
TRBD1,TRBJ2-7,-,TRBV19,TGTGCCAGTAGGGTCGGGACAGTGGGCTCGGGCGAGCAGTACTTC,CASRVGTVGSGEQYF
TRBD1,TRBJ1-3,-,TRBV29-1,TGCAGCGTGGGACAGGGGGCTGGAAACACCATATATTTT,CSVGQGAGNTIYF
-,TRBJ2-3,-,TRBV6-5,TGTGCCACCACCCAGGCAACAGATACGCAGTATTTT,CATTQATDTQYF
-,TRBJ1-2,-,TRBV18,TGTGCCAGCTCACCAGGGGCAGACTATGGTTACACCTTC,CASSPGADYGYTF
TRBD1,TRBJ1-1,-,TRBV2,TGTGGGGACAGGGTGAACACTGAAGCTTTCTTT,CGDRVNTEAFF
TRBD2,TRBJ2-7,-,TRBV6-5,TGTGCCACCTCCGGGACTAGCGGTTTAGGCGTAGAGCAGTACTTC,CATSGTSGLGVEQYF
-,TRBJ2-4,-,TRBV6-1,TGTGCCAGCAGTGAGGGTGGGATGGGGGGACTTTGGTACTTC,CASSEGGMGGLWYF
-,TRBJ2-7,-,TRBV18,TGTGCCAGCTCACCGGAGAGCTCCTACGAGCAGTACTTC,CASSPESSYEQYF
-,TRBJ2-1,once,TRBV6-2/TRBV6-3,TGTGCCAGCAGTTTTTTGGGGTACTACAATGAGCAGTTCTTC,CASSFLGYYNEQFF
-,TRBJ1-4,-,TRBV21-1,TGTGCCAGCAGCAAGGTGGATGGACTGTTTTTT,CASSKVDGLFF
-,TRBJ2-5,-,TRBV9,TGTGCCAGCAGCCCCCTACTAGCCCGAGAGACCCAGTACTTC,CASSPLLARETQYF
TRBD2,TRBJ2-5,once,TRBV5-1,TGCGCCAGCAGCCCCGGCCTAGCGGGTACAGGGGAGACCCAGTACTTC,CASSPGLAGTGETQYF
TRBD1,TRBJ1-6,-,TRBV7-8,TGTGCCAGCAGCACCAAGGGACAGGGGCAGAATTCACCCCTCCACTTT,CASSTKGQGQNSPLHF
-,TRBJ2-3,-,TRBV21-1,TGTGCCAGCAAAACGGCAGGAGGAGATACGCAGTATTTT,CASKTAGGDTQYF
-,TRBJ2-7,-,TRBV10-3,TGTGCCATCAGCCAGGGATACGAGCAGTACTTC,CAISQGYEQYF
-,TRBJ2-5,-,TRBV5-6,TGTGCCAGCAGCTTGCTGGGGCAGACGGTTGGAGAGACCCAGTACTTC,CASSLLGQTVGETQYF
TRBD2,TRBJ2-3,-,TRBV6-7,TGTGCCAGCAGTTACGCCCGGGGGGAAGATACGCAGTATTTT,CASSYARGEDTQYF
TRBD1,TRBJ2-4,-,TRBV2,TGTGCCAGCAGCCTCCGGGACAGGGAAAACATTCAGTACTTC,CASSLRDRENIQYF
-,TRBJ2-2,-,TRBV5-1,TGCGCCAGCAGCTTGGTAGCGGAAGCCTCGGGGACCGGGGAGCTGTTTTTT,CASSLVAEASGTGELFF
TRBD2,TRBJ2-7,-,TRBV7-2,TGTGCCAGCAGCTCGTCTAGCGGGTACGAGCAGTACTTC,CASSSSSGYEQYF